These 5 T cell receptor beta chains originate from one sample sequenced in a study of cytomegalovirus exposure and HLA in healthy donors (dated by TCRdb to about 2017). The protocol used for the library was the immunoSEQ multiplex PCR assay. A mixture of 60 forward primers for TCR Vbeta segments and 13 reverse primers for TCR Jbeta segments was used in the multiplex PCR. Here the immuneACCESS table is served through TCRdb, limited to in-frame sequences with V and J called. Missing clones are a known gap in these copies; in checked studies unresolved V genes cover under half, and the rest lacks a known reason. In this sample the table shows about 170,000 clones, around 80% of which occur a single time. The top ten hold under 5% of the sample. What was sequenced was PBMCs. Receptors originate from a woman aged 50 to 60 in good health and CMV-seropositive.

In this sample, this clone turned up a few times. Germline and junction disagree at one end, which may indicate a read error. The CDR3 loop is CASSLDTSVGPHNEQFF. The CDR3, as DNA: TGTGCTAGCAGCTTAGACACTAGCGTTGGACCCCACAATGAGCAGTTCTTC. The chain has TRBV7-7 and TRBJ2-1, with TRBD2 matching over 7 bases. The germline V gene has CDR1 SSHAT and CDR2 FNYEAQ (reference sequence). The CDR3 covers 17 residues. Full variable domain (rest looked up from reference TRBV7-7 and TRBJ2-1): GAGVSQSPRYKVTKRGQDVTLRCDPISSHATLYWYQQALGQGPEFLTYFNYEAQPDKSGLPSDRFSAERPEGSISTLTIQRTEQRDSAMYRCASSLDTSVGPHNEQFFGPGTRLTVL.

The chain uses TRBV10-1 and TRBJ2-7; 11 nucleotides match TRBD2. The CDR3 covers 19 residues. Germline CDR1 WNHNN, CDR2 SYGVQD (reference sequence). The ends lost 0 bases at V and 6 bases at J; junction bases unmatched: 16. The CDR3 nucleotides are TGCGCCAGCAGTGAGTCTGGTTATGCGGGACTAGCGGAAGGCCGCGAGCAGTACTTC. It codes for CASSESGYAGLAEGREQYF.

The V gene is TRBV5-4, the J gene TRBJ1-1, with a weak D call TRBD1 (5 bases). The germline CDR1 and CDR2 sequences are SGHNT and YYREEE (reference sequence). V lost 4 bases and J 1 base, leaving 11 bases between the germline ends. The CDR3 sequence is 14 residues long. In DNA form, the CDR3 reads TGTGCCAGCAGCAGGGACTCCCAGAACACTGAAGCTTTCTTT. It specifies CASSRDSQNTEAFF.

The chain employs TRBV5-4 and TRBJ2-5; 7 nucleotides match TRBD1. This CDR3 has 14 residues. Trimming took 5 bases from V and 4 from J; bases not matched to a gene: 8. The germline V gene encodes CDR1 SGHNT and CDR2 YYREEE (reference sequence). In nucleotides, the CDR3 is TGTGCCAGCAGATTCCGGGACAGTCGAGAGACCCAGTACTTC. This translates into CASRFRDSRETQYF.

J is TRBJ1-2 and V is TRBV27; D is ambiguous. V lost 2 bases, J lost 4 bases, and 8 bases lay in between. The CDR3 covers 13 residues. Germline V gene sequence: CDR1 MNHEY, CDR2 SMNVEV (reference sequence). The CDR3 spells CASSLTGIYGYTF. Here the CDR3 DNA reads TGTGCCAGCAGTTTAACGGGAATCTATGGCTACACCTTC.